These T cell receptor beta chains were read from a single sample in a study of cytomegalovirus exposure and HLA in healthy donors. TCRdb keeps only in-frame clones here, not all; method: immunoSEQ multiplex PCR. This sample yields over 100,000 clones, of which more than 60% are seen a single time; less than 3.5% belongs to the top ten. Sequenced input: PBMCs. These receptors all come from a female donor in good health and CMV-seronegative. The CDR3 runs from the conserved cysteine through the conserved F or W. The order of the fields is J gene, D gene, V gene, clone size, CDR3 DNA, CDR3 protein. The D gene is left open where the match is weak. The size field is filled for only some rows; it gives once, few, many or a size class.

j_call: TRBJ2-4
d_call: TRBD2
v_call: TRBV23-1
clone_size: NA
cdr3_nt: TGCGCCATCGCGTACGGGGGGGCCAAAAACATTCAGTACTTC
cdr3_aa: CAIAYGGAKNIQYF

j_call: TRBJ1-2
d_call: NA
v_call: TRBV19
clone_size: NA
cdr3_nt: TGTGCCAGTAGTTTCTACTATGGCTACACCTTC
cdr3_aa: CASSFYYGYTF

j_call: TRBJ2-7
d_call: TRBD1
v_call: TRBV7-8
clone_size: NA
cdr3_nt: TGTGCCAGCAGCCCAGCCCGGGCAGGGGGACGCGAGCAGTACTTC
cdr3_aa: CASSPARAGGREQYF

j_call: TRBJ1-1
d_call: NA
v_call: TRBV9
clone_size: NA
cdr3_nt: TGTGCCAGCAGCGTAGCCCCAACAAGCACTGAAGCTTTCTTT
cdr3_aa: CASSVAPTSTEAFF

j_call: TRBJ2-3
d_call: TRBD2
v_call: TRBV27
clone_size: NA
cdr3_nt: TGTGCCAGCAGACCCCGGGGGGGGAGCGGGGGCCATACAGATACGCAGTATTTT
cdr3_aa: CASRPRGGSGGHTDTQYF

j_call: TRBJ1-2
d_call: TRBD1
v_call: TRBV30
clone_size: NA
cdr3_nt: TGTGCCTGGAGTGCACCTCGACAGGGTCAGGGGGGCTACACCTTC
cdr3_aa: CAWSAPRQGQGGYTF

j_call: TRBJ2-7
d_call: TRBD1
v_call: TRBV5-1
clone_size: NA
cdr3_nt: TGCGCCAGCAGCTTAGGACAGGGGGCCTACGAGCAGTACTTC
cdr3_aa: CASSLGQGAYEQYF

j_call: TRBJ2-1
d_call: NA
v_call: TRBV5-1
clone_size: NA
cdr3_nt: TGCGCCAGCAGCTTGGAAGGGAGCTCCTACAATGAGCAGTTCTTC
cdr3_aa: CASSLEGSSYNEQFF

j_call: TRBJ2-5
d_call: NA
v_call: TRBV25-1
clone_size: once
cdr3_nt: TGTGCCAGCAGTGAGCCCAGGGTACAAGAGACCCAGTACTTC
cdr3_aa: CASSEPRVQETQYF

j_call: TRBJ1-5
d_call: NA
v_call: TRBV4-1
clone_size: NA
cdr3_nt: TGCGCCAGCAGTGAACGGGATAATCAGCCCCAGCATTTT
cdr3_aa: CASSERDNQPQHF

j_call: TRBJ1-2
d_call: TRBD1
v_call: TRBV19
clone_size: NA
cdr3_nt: TGTGCCAGTAGTTCCACAGCAGGGGGCTATGGCTACACCTTC
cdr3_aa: CASSSTAGGYGYTF

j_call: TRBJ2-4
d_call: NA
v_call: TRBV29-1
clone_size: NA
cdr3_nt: TGCAGCGCCAGGACAGCTAAAAACATTCAGTACTTC
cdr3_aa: CSARTAKNIQYF

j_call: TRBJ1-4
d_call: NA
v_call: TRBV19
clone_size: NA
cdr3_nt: TGTGCCAGTAGTATGTCAACGGGTGCAACTAATGAAAAACTGTTTTTT
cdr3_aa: CASSMSTGATNEKLFF

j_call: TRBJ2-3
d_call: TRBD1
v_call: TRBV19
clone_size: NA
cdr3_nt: TGTGCCAGTACGGACAGGGATACAGATACGCAGTATTTT
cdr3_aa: CASTDRDTDTQYF

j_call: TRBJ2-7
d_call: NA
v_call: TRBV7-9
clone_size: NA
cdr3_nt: TGTGCCAGCAGCTTAGTAGGTACACAGAGCTCCTACGAGCAGTACTTC
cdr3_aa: CASSLVGTQSSYEQYF

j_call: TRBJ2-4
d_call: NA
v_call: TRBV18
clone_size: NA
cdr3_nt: TGTGCCAGCTCACCACCAATGCAGGGCCTGAAAAAAAACATTCAGTACTTC
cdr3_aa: CASSPPMQGLKKNIQYF

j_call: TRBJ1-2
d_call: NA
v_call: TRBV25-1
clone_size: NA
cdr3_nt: TGTGCCAGCAGTGAAACAGGGAACTATGGCTACACCTTC
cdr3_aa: CASSETGNYGYTF

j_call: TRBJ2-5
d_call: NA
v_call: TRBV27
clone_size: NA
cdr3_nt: TGTGCCAGCAGTTTAGAGAGCGGAGAAGAGACCCAGTACTTC
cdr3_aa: CASSLESGEETQYF

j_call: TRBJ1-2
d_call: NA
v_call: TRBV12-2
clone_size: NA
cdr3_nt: TGTGCAAGTCGCTTATGCCGGTTCTATGGCTACACCTTC
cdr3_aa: CASRLCRFYGYTF

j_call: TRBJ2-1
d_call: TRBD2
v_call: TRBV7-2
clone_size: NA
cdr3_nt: TGTGCCAGCAGTCGTACTAGCGGGGGGGCCGCTGAGCAGTTCTTC
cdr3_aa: CASSRTSGGAAEQFF

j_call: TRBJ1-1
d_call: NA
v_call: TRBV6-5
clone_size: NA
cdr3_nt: TGTGCCAGCAGTTACGCGGACACTGAAGCTTTCTTT
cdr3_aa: CASSYADTEAFF

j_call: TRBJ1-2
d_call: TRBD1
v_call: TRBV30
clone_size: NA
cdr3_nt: TGTGCCTGGAGTGTAGGAGGGGCAGGGGGGCACTATGGCTACACCTTC
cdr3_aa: CAWSVGGAGGHYGYTF

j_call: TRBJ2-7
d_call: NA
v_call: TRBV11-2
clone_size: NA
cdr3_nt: TGTGCCAGCAGCTTAGGGCAGACTAGTCTCTACGAGCAGTACTTC
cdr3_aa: CASSLGQTSLYEQYF

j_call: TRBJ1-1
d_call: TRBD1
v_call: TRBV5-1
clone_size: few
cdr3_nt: TGCGCCAGCAGCTTGGCCGTGGGCAGGGGGGATGGAACTGAAGCTTTCTTT
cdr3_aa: CASSLAVGRGDGTEAFF

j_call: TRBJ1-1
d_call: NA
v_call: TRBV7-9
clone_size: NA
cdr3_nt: TGTGCCAGCAGCGGGGGGGAAAAGATCACTGAAGCTTTCTTT
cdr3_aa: CASSGGEKITEAFF

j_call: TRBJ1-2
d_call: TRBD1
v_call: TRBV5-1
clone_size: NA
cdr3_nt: TGCGCCAGCAGCGCGGGGGGACAGGGGGCGTATGGCTACACCTTC
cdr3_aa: CASSAGGQGAYGYTF

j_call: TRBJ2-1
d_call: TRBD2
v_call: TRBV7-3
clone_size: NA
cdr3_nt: TGTGCCAGCAGCTTGAGCGGGGGGGCGTTTAATGAGCAGTTCTTC
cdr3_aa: CASSLSGGAFNEQFF

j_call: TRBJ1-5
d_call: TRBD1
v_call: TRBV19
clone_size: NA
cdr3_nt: TGTGCCAGTAGACAAAACAGGGGAAGCAATCAGCCCCAGCATTTT
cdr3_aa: CASRQNRGSNQPQHF

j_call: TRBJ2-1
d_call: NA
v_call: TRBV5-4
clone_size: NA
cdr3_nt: TGTGCCACCCTAGACAGCCGATCCTACAATGAGCAGTTCTTC
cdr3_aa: CATLDSRSYNEQFF

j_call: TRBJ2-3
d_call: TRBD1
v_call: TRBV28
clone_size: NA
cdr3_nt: TGTGCCAGCAGGGCCGACAGGGGACCCCGCACAGATACGCAGTATTTT
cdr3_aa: CASRADRGPRTDTQYF

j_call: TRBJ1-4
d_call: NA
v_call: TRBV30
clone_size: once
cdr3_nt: TGTGCCTGGGGGAGGCTGGCTAATGAAAAACTGTTTTTT
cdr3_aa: CAWGRLANEKLFF

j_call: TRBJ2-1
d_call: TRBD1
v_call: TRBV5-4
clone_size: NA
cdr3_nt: TGTGCCAGCAGCCGAGGACAGGGTCGGTATGAGCAGTTCTTC
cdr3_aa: CASSRGQGRYEQFF

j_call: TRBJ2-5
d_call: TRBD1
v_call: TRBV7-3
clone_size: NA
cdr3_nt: TGTGCCAGCAGCTTATCTGGACAGGGAGCGCAGTACTTC
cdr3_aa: CASSLSGQGAQYF

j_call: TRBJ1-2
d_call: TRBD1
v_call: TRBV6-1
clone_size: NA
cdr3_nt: TGTGCCAGCAGAATAGGACAGGGCGCAGGTGGCTACACCTTC
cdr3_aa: CASRIGQGAGGYTF

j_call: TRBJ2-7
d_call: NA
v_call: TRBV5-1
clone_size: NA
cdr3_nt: TGCGCCAGCAGCCACCTCTACGAGCAGTACTTC
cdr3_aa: CASSHLYEQYF

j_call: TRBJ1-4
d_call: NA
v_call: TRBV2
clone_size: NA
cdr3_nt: TGTGCCAGTACCCGAGGGTATGAGGGGAGGAGTGAAAAACTGTTTTTT
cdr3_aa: CASTRGYEGRSEKLFF

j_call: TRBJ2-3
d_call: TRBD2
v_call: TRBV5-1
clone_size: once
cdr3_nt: TGCGCCAGCAGCTTGGCCCTGACTAGCGCTAGCACAGATACGCAGTATTTT
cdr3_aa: CASSLALTSASTDTQYF

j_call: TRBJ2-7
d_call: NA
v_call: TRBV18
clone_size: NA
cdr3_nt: TGTGCCAGCTCACCAGCGCAGGGGTCCTACGAGCAGTACTTC
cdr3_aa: CASSPAQGSYEQYF

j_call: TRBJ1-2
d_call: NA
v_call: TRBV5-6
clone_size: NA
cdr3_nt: TGTGCCAGCAGCTTGCGGGCGGGAACTAACTATGGCTACACCTTC
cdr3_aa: CASSLRAGTNYGYTF

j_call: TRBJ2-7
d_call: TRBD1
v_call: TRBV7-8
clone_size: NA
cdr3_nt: TGTGCCAGCAGATCCGCCGGGACAGGCAGCTCCTACGAGCAGTACTTC
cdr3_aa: CASRSAGTGSSYEQYF

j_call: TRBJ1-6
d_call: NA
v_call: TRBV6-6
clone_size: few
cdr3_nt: TGTGCCAGCAGTTACCAGGGAACACCCCTCCACTTT
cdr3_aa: CASSYQGTPLHF

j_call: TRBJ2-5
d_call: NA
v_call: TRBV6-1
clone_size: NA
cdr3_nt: TGTGCCAGCAGAAGCTCAGAGACCCAGTACTTC
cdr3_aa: CASRSSETQYF

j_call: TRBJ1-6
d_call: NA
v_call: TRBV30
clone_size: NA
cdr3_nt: TGTGCCGGTCAGGGCGGCGGAGGGTCACCCCTCCACTTT
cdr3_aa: CAGQGGGGSPLHF

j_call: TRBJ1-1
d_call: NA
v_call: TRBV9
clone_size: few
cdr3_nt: TGTGCCAGCACCCCAGGGCTCATGAACACTGAAGCTTTCTTT
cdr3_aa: CASTPGLMNTEAFF

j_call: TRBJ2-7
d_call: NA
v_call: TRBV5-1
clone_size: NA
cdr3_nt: TGCGCCAGCAGCTTGCAAAACTCCTACGAGCAGTACTTC
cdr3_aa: CASSLQNSYEQYF

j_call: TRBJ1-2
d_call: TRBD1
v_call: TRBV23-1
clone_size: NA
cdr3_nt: TGCGCCAGCAGCCCTTACCCGGGACAGACTTTCTATGGCTACACCTTC
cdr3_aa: CASSPYPGQTFYGYTF

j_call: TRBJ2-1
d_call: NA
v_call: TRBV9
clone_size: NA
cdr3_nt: TGTGCCAGCAGCGTAGCGGTGGTTAACAATGAGCAGTTCTTC
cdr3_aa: CASSVAVVNNEQFF

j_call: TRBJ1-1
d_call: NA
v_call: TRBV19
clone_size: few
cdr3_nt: TGTGCCAGTTGGGGCAAGGGAATTGTCACTGAAGCTTTCTTT
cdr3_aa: CASWGKGIVTEAFF

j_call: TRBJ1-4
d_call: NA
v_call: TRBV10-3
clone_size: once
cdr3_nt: TGTGCCAGCAGTACAGGAGTTGAAAAACTGTTTTTT
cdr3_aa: CASSTGVEKLFF

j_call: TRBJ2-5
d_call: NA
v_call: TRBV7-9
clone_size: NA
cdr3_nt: TGTGCCAGCAGCTTCGCCGACTCCCGGGAGACCCAGTACTTC
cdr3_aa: CASSFADSRETQYF

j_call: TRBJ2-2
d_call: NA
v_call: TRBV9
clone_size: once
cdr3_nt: TGTGCCAGCAGCGTCCAGGCCGGGGAGCTGTTTTTT
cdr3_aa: CASSVQAGELFF

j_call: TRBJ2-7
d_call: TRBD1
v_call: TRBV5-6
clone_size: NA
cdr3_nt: TGTGCCAGCAGCTTGGGCAGGGGGTACTACGAGCAGTACTTC
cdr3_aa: CASSLGRGYYEQYF

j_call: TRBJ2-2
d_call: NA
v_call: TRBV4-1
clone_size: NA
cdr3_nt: TGCGCCAGCAGCCAAGAGAGATCGAACACCGGGGAGCTGTTTTTT
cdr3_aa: CASSQERSNTGELFF

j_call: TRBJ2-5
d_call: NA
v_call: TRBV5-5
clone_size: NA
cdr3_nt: TGTGCCAGCAGTAAGACCCAGTACTTC
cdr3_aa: CASSKTQYF